The 15 T cell receptor beta chains below all came from one sample that was sequenced in a study of cytomegalovirus exposure and HLA in healthy donors. The PCR ran on 60 Vbeta and 13 Jbeta primers. TCRdb's copy holds only in-frame clones and misses some; the assay was immunoSEQ multiplex PCR. The sample data list fewer than 85,000 clones. The source material was PBMCs. The receptors were sampled from a man in his fifties or sixties in good health and CMV-seropositive.

The rearrangement links TRBV4-1 to TRBJ1-4; D is possibly TRBD1 (5 bases). Germline V gives CDR1 MGHRA, CDR2 YSYEKL. V lost 1 base and J lost 7, with 10 bases in between. The CDR3 extends over 14 amino acids. The CDR3 loop is CASSQGQSSEKLFF. Here the CDR3 DNA reads TGCGCCAGCAGCCAAGGACAGTCAAGTGAAAAACTGTTTTTT.

The V gene is TRBV29-1, the J gene TRBJ2-7, with D tentatively TRBD1 (6 bases). The germline V and J ends were trimmed by 6 bases and 2 bases, with 20 bases remaining between them. The CDR3 totals 15 residues. The germline V gene encodes CDR1 SQVTM and CDR2 ANQGSEA. In DNA form, the CDR3 reads TGCAGCGTCCGGGTGACAGGTCCGAGCGCCTACGAGCAGTACTTC. The encoded protein is CSVRVTGPSAYEQYF.

The chain carries TRBV7-2 and TRBJ1-1, with D possibly TRBD1 on 5 matching bases. Germline V gene data show CDR1 as SGHTA and CDR2 as FQGNSA. This CDR3 spans 11 amino acids. V lost 1 base to trimming and J lost 8 bases, with 5 bases between them. The CDR3 region has the DNA TGTGCCAGCAGCTTAGAGGGGGAAGCTTTCTTT. This encodes CASSLEGEAFF.

This chain joins TRBV5-1 and TRBJ1-1; TRBD1 agrees at 9 bases. Germline loops: CDR1 SGHRS, CDR2 YFSETQ. The trim removed 4 bases at V and 5 bases at J, leaving 15 bases unmatched. This CDR3 contains 17 residues. CDR3 region: CASSPAGTGWGSTEAFF. The CDR3, as DNA: TGCGCCAGCAGCCCGGCGGGGACAGGGTGGGGGTCGACTGAAGCTTTCTTT.

The CDR3 here is CASSSRGSTGELFF. The CDR3 coding sequence is TGTGCCAGCAGCTCTAGAGGTAGCACCGGGGAGCTGTTTTTT. The chain is built from TRBV7-8 and TRBJ2-2; D gene unclear. Deletions cut 4 bases from V and 4 bases from J, with 10 bases between. Per the germline V gene, CDR1 is SGHVS and CDR2 is FQNEAQ. The CDR3 consists of 14 residues. The whole variable domain, filled in from reference TRBV7-8 and TRBJ2-2, reads GAGVSQSPRYKVAKRGQDVALRCDPISGHVSLFWYQQALGQGPEFLTYFQNEAQLDKSGLPSDRFFAERPEGSVSTLKIQRTQQEDSAVYLCASSSRGSTGELFFGEGSRLTVL.

The CDR3: CASSLEVAGAQPFF. DNA of the CDR3: TGCGCCAGCAGCCTTGAGGTAGCGGGGGCCCAGCCGTTCTTC. The chain carries TRBV5-1 and TRBJ2-1; the match to TRBD2 covers 9 bases. CDR1 is SGHRS and CDR2 is YFSETQ in the germline V gene. V lost 4 bases, J lost 15 bases, and 14 bases stayed unmatched. The CDR3 extends over 14 amino acids.

This chain uses TRBV9 with TRBJ1-6; 8 positions match TRBD1. V shed 0 bases, J shed 7 bases, and the junction held 6 bases outside the gene matches. The V gene's germline CDR1 is SGDLS and CDR2 YYNGEE. The CDR3 sequence is 16 residues long. The CDR3 DNA follows: TGTGCCAGCAGCGTAGGGACAGGGATTTGGAATTCACCCCTCCACTTT. It specifies CASSVGTGIWNSPLHF.

The CDR3 reads CASTSRGGGNEKLFF. The CDR3 nucleotides read TGTGCCAGCACCTCCCGGGGGGGTGGAAATGAAAAACTGTTTTTT. The chain employs TRBV6-5 and TRBJ1-4, with TRBD1 as a possible D gene (5 bases). This CDR3 comprises 15 residues. Trimming pared 7 bases from V and 5 bases from J, leaving 17 bases between. Germline CDR1 MNHEY, CDR2 SVGAGI.

This rearrangement joins TRBV7-9 to TRBJ1-1; D gene unclear. The V gene lost 5 bases and the J gene lost 1 base, with 8 bases spanning the gap. CDR3 length: 13 amino acids. The V gene's germline CDR1 is SEHNR and CDR2 FQNEAQ (reference sequence). CDR3 protein: CASSPRQNTEAFF. The CDR3 nucleotides read TGTGCCAGCAGCCCCCGACAGAACACTGAAGCTTTCTTT.

This sequence joins TRBV5-6 and TRBJ1-6, with D uncertain. V lost 2 bases and J 10 bases, leaving 13 bases between the germline ends. The germline V gene encodes CDR1 SGHDT and CDR2 YYEEEE. The CDR3 runs 14 residues. The CDR3, as DNA: TGTGCCAGCAGCTTTAGAGTAAGCGGGTCACCCCTCCACTTT. Its translation: CASSFRVSGSPLHF.

The chain links TRBV5-4 to TRBJ1-1; D call uncertain. The CDR3 covers 14 residues. Germline V gene lookup returns CDR1 SGHNT and CDR2 YYREEE (reference sequence). V was cut by 5 bases and J by 4 bases, with 15 bases left in between. CDR3 residues: CASSPVARATEAFF. CDR3 nucleotides: TGTGCCAGCAGTCCGGTTGCTCGAGCCACTGAAGCTTTCTTT.

The V and J genes are TRBV5-5 and TRBJ1-1, with a possible D match to TRBD1 (6 bases). The CDR3 extends over 16 amino acids. CDR1 is SGHKS, CDR2 YYEKEE, per germline (reference sequence). Between the trimmed V and J ends, which lost 2 bases and 4 bases, there was a span of 18 bases. The CDR3 reads CASSFTPGGLGTEAFF. The CDR3, as DNA: TGTGCCAGCAGCTTCACCCCCGGGGGGCTAGGCACTGAAGCTTTCTTT.

The chain uses TRBV25-1 and TRBJ1-5; D perhaps matches TRBD1 (6 bases). The length of the CDR3 is 14 residues. V was pared by 3 bases and J by 2 bases, with 8 bases between. Germline CDR1 and CDR2: MGHDK and SYGVNS. CDR3 sequence (DNA): TGTGCCAGCAGTGACCCAGGGGGCAATCAGCCCCAGCATTTT. Translated: CASSDPGGNQPQHF.

The V gene is TRBV25-1, the J gene TRBJ1-2, with TRBD1 identical over 11 bases. This CDR3 region has 15 residues. From germline, CDR1 is MGHDK and CDR2 SYGVNS. J gave up 4 bases and V 10 bases, and 11 bases lay outside the gene matches. CDR3 bases: TGTGCCACTCGGACAGGGGGCCAAAGAGGCTATGGCTACACCTTC. The encoded protein is CATRTGGQRGYGYTF.

The chain uses TRBV9 and TRBJ1-4, with TRBD1 matching over 7 bases. V trimming: 3 bases; J trimming: 2 bases; junction bases outside the gene matches: 4. The CDR3 is 15 amino acids. Germline V CDR1 and CDR2: SGDLS, YYNGEE. Written as DNA, the CDR3 is TGTGCCAGCAGCGGACAGGGTGTGACTAATGAAAAACTGTTTTTT. As protein: CASSGQGVTNEKLFF.